This note documents a single TCR beta chain sequence. The data were obtained in a study of blood T cell repertoires in COVID-19. The CDR3 extends over 14 amino acids. Germline V gives CDR1 ENHRY, CDR2 SYGVKD. Trimming shortened V by 4 bases and J by 2 bases, and 12 bases separated the two germline ends. Produced via immunoSEQ multiplex PCR; TCRdb's table is partial and in-frame only. In the table there are around 380,000 clones, roughly 86% of which are singletons. V gene TRBV10-3 combines with J gene TRBJ2-7; D is possibly TRBD1 (5 bases). The sample comprised PBMCs or T cells enriched from blood (not recorded which). The TCR originated in a man aged 25-40 years who had recovered from COVID-19. The CDR3 region has the DNA TGTGCCATCAGTGTCCAAGGGGCAGCCTACGAGCAGTACTTC. This sequence encodes CAISVQGAAYEQYF.